The 10 T cell receptor beta chains presented below share a single source sample, sequenced in a study of blood T cell repertoires in COVID-19. Assay used: immunoSEQ multiplex PCR; TCRdb lists only in-frame clones, some missing. The sample lists roughly 380,000 clones, about 88% occurring once. The sequenced sample consisted of PBMCs or T cells enriched from blood (not recorded which). The source of these receptors is a woman in her 30s who had been exposed to COVID-19.

The DNA for the CDR3 is TGTGCCAGCAGTGGAACAGGGGGCCGTTATGGCTACACCTTC. This translates into CASSGTGGRYGYTF. The V and J genes are TRBV28 and TRBJ1-2, with 9 bases fitting TRBD1. CDR3 size: 14 residues. Germline V gene lookup returns CDR1 MDHEN and CDR2 SYDVKM. V dropped 5 bases and J dropped 5; count of bases not matched to a gene: 6.

The table lists this clone with a few counts. The chain has TRBV10-1 and TRBJ2-1; D is unresolved. V shed 5 bases and J shed 0 bases, with 8 bases lying between them. The germline V gene has CDR1 WNHNN and CDR2 SYGVQD (reference sequence). The CDR3 sequence is 14 residues long. The CDR3 here is CASSPASSYNEQFF. For the CDR3, the DNA is TGCGCCAGCAGTCCAGCGAGCTCCTACAATGAGCAGTTCTTC.

This clone was observed a handful of times. This chain links TRBV20-1 with TRBJ1-5; D possibly corresponds to TRBD1 (5 bases). Trimming took 5 bases from V and 4 from J, leaving 21 bases between them. Per the germline V gene, CDR1 is DFQATT and CDR2 is SNEGSKA (reference sequence). The CDR3 is made up of 16 amino acids. The CDR3 nucleotides are TGCAGTGCTTGTGTAGGAGGGGCGACCAGGAATCAGCCCCAGCATTTT. This sequence encodes CSACVGGATRNQPQHF.

The chain recombines TRBV11-2 with TRBJ1-2; no definite D call. CDR3 size: 14 residues. CDR1 and CDR2 from the germline V gene are SGHAT and FQNNGV. Trimming took off 1 base at V and 1 base at J, with 7 bases between the two ends. The DNA for the CDR3 is TGTGCCAGCAGCTTAGGCGGCGATAACTATGGCTACACCTTC. Amino acids: CASSLGGDNYGYTF.

The chain joins TRBV6-5 to TRBJ1-1, with D tentatively TRBD1 (5 bases). The CDR3 has 14 amino acids. From germline, CDR1 is MNHEY and CDR2 SVGAGI. Trimming pared 0 bases from V and 5 bases from J, leaving 10 bases between. Written as DNA, the CDR3 is TGTGCCAGCAGTTACTCGGACATCCAAACTGAAGCTTTCTTT. Amino acid sequence: CASSYSDIQTEAFF.

This sequence joins TRBV29-1 and TRBJ2-7; 7 positions match TRBD2. CDR1 and CDR2 from the germline V gene are SQVTM and ANQGSEA. Trimming removed 7 bases from V and 7 bases from J; junction bases left unmatched: 19. The CDR3 loop spans 15 amino acids. Here the CDR3 DNA reads TGCAGCGGTGGCGGTGGGGAGGGCCCTAGTAGAGAGCAGTACTTC. This translates into CSGGGGEGPSREQYF.

This clone was seen only a few times. The chain carries TRBV7-8 and TRBJ1-2; D is undetermined. V lost 0 bases and J lost 1, with 24 bases in between. The CDR3 loop spans 20 amino acids. Per the germline V gene, CDR1 is SGHVS and CDR2 is FQNEAQ. The DNA of the CDR3 is TGTGCCAGCAGCTTAGCGCGCGGTTATTCGAGAGGGCGACTTAACTATGGCTACACCTTC. This gives the protein CASSLARGYSRGRLNYGYTF.

The V call is TRBV3-1 (or the pseudogene TRBV3-2), the J call TRBJ2-2, with D perhaps TRBD2 (5 bases). V was trimmed by 3 bases and J by 7 bases, leaving 6 bases between them. This CDR3 comprises 12 residues. CDR1 LGHDT and CDR2 YNNKEL come from the germline V gene (reference sequence). The CDR3 spells CASSQRVGELFF. CDR3 nucleotide sequence: TGTGCCAGCAGCCAGAGGGTCGGGGAGCTGTTTTTT.

This chain uses TRBV10-3 with TRBJ2-1, with 12 bases aligning to TRBD2. Germline V CDR1 and CDR2: ENHRY, SYGVKD. V lost 2 bases, J lost 2 bases, and 4 bases stayed unmatched. The CDR3 runs to 17 residues. The CDR3 loop is CAISETASGRAYNEQFF. Written as DNA, the CDR3 is TGTGCCATCAGTGAGACAGCTAGCGGGAGGGCCTACAATGAGCAGTTCTTC.

The chain links TRBV19 to TRBJ2-5, with a weak D call TRBD2 (6 bases). Per germline, CDR1 LNHDA and CDR2 SQIVND (reference sequence). The CDR3 has 14 residues. Trimming took 5 bases from V and 0 from J, leaving 10 bases between them. The chain's CDR3 is CASSAGRYQETQYF. DNA of the CDR3: TGTGCCAGTAGTGCGGGGAGGTACCAAGAGACCCAGTACTTC.